Following are 26 T cell receptor beta chains from one sample sequenced in a study of blood T cells in healthy people across ages. The authors ran a second PCR of 7 to 11 cycles using a sample-barcoded 5' primer and a J-beta primer mix. TCRdb ran MiXCR on the 5' RACE reads and lists one entry per CDR3 protein. The profile shows 600,000 or so distinct CDR3 sequences, roughly 31% of them singletons. Sequences were obtained from blood. The receptors derive from an elderly woman in good health.

V usage is TRBV7-9 and J usage is TRBJ1-2; D ambiguous. The V end lost 0 bases, the J end lost 7 bases, and 12 bases lay between the germline ends. The CDR3 extends over 14 amino acids. Germline loops: CDR1 SEHNR, CDR2 FQNEAQ (reference sequence). CDR3 residues: CASSLAGILSGYTF. In DNA form, the CDR3 reads TGTGCCAGCAGCTTAGCTGGGATCCTTTCTGGCTACACCTTC.

A remark on this clonotype: The junction departs from germline at one end; a sequencing error may be responsible. The chain recombines TRBV11-2 with TRBJ2-3; tentatively, D is TRBD1 or TRBD2 (6 bases each). The CDR3 consists of 15 residues. Germline CDR1 is SGHAT and CDR2 is FQNNGV. This CDR3 reads CASSLAGASIDTQYF. CDR3 nucleotide sequence: TGTGCCAGCAGCTTAGCGGGGGCGAGCATAGATACGCAGTATTTT.

In this sample, this clonotype turned up many times. The germline gene is not matched at one end of the junction; a read error may be the cause. The CDR3 region has the DNA TGTGCCGGCAGACAGGGGGGGAACTATGGCTACACCTTC. This encodes CAGRQGGNYGYTF. The rearrangement links TRBV6-1 to TRBJ1-2; TRBD1 matches at 9 bases. CDR1 MNHNS and CDR2 SASEGT come from the germline V gene. The CDR3 extends over 13 amino acids.

This clonotype occurred a few times. V is TRBV20-1 and J is TRBJ1-1; D is unclear. CDR3 length equals 16 residues. V dropped 2 bases and J dropped 1 base, with 17 bases sitting between them. Germline V gives CDR1 DFQATT, CDR2 SNEGSKA (reference sequence). CDR3 sequence (DNA): TGCAGTGCTAGATCCCGGGCGGCCCGAGGGAACACTGAAGCTTTCTTT. It is translated as CSARSRAARGNTEAFF.

This clonotype was detected many times. V usage is TRBV7-8 and J usage is TRBJ2-1; 14 bases line up with TRBD2. Germline trimming cut 5 bases from V and 4 bases from J; bases unmatched to any gene: 13. CDR3 length equals 19 residues. The germline gives CDR1 SGHVS, CDR2 FQNEAQ. CDR3 coding DNA: TGTGCCAGCAGCGGCAAGACCAGGACTAGCGGGGGGACTTACAATGAGCAGTTCTTC. It is translated as CASSGKTRTSGGTYNEQFF.

The chain has TRBV7-2 and TRBJ2-7; D is possibly TRBD1 or TRBD2 (5 bases each). The V gene lost 1 base and the J gene lost 7 bases, with 14 bases spanning the gap. Germline V gene data show CDR1 as SGHTA and CDR2 as FQGNSA. This CDR3 contains 14 residues. The CDR3 here is CASSLEGLTKEQYF. CDR3 DNA sequence: TGTGCCAGCAGCTTAGAGGGGCTGACTAAAGAGCAGTACTTC. The variable domain in full, with the rest retrieved from reference TRBV7-2 and TRBJ2-7, is GAGVSQSPSNKVTEKGKDVELRCDPISGHTALYWYRQSLGQGLEFLIYFQGNSAPDKSGLPSDRFSAERTGGSVSTLTIQRTQQEDSAVYLCASSLEGLTKEQYFGPGTRLTVT.

This clonotype was counted many times. The rearrangement joins TRBV7-2 to TRBJ1-2, with TRBD1 identical over 7 bases. CDR3 length: 14 amino acids. The V and J ends lost 5 bases and 7 bases, in that order; junction bases with no gene match: 10. In germline, CDR1 is SGHTA, CDR2 FQGNSA. The CDR3 reads CASSASTGVAGYTF. CDR3 DNA sequence: TGTGCCAGCAGCGCATCCACAGGGGTAGCTGGCTACACCTTC.

A single count supports this clonotype. The chain employs TRBV5-1 and TRBJ2-7; 7 bases agree with TRBD2. V shed 4 bases and J 2 bases; nucleotides not matched to a gene: 9. This CDR3 has 15 residues. Germline CDR1 is SGHRS and CDR2 is YFSETQ. The CDR3 nucleotides are TGCGCCAGCAGCCCGGGGGTAGCGGGCCCCTACGAGCAGTACTTC. It translates to CASSPGVAGPYEQYF.

V gene TRBV28 combines with J gene TRBJ1-5; D might be TRBD1 (5 bases). Germline V gene sequence: CDR1 MDHEN, CDR2 SYDVKM. V was clipped by 2 bases and J by 9 bases, with 8 bases between them. CDR3 length equals 12 residues. For the CDR3, the DNA is TGTGCCAGCAGTTTAAGCAGGGCGCCCCAGCATTTT. Its translation: CASSLSRAPQHF.

The V call is TRBV6-5, the J call TRBJ2-1; 13 positions match TRBD2. This CDR3 spans 15 amino acids. The germline gives CDR1 MNHEY, CDR2 SVGAGI. The V segment lost 8 bases and the J segment 9 bases; nucleotides outside the gene matches: 10. The CDR3 loop reads CASCGGGLAGAEQFF. The CDR3 bases are TGTGCCAGCTGCGGGGGCGGACTAGCGGGAGCTGAGCAGTTCTTC.

In this sample, this clonotype turned up many times. V usage is TRBV20-1 and J usage is TRBJ1-2, with TRBD1 matching over 7 bases. This CDR3 contains 12 residues. Germline loops: CDR1 DFQATT, CDR2 SNEGSKA (reference sequence). Trimming at V came to 2 bases and at J to 5 bases, leaving 2 bases not matched to a gene. In DNA, the CDR3 is TGCAGTGCTAGACCGGGACAGTATGGCTACACCTTC. It yields the protein CSARPGQYGYTF.

Many counts were recorded for this clonotype. CDR3 amino acids: CASSVRTEDEQYF. The CDR3 DNA follows: TGTGCCAGCAGTGTCCGGACGGAAGACGAGCAGTACTTC. The genes are TRBV2 and TRBJ2-7; no clear D gene. Germline values: CDR1 SNHLY, CDR2 FYNNEI. Trimming shortened V by 4 bases and J by 5 bases, and 12 bases separated the two germline ends. The CDR3 runs to 13 residues.

In its sample, this clonotype was seen many times. The J gene is TRBJ1-2, the V gene TRBV6-5, with 10 bases lining up with TRBD1. The CDR3 totals 16 residues. Germline V lookup: CDR1 MNHEY, CDR2 SVGAGI. V shed 5 bases, J shed 2 bases, and the junction held 8 bases outside the gene matches. CDR3 coding DNA: TGTGCCAGCAGTACACACCTGGGACAGGGGAACTATGGCTACACCTTC. This sequence encodes CASSTHLGQGNYGYTF.

V and J are TRBV5-6 and TRBJ2-1, with D perhaps matching TRBD2 (6 bases). The tail of the sequence fits TRBJ2-7 better, so the J call may be wrong. The CDR3 covers 15 residues. The V gene's germline CDR1 is SGHDT and CDR2 YYEEEE. The chain's CDR3 is CASSFWGVSYNEQYF. The DNA of the CDR3 is TGTGCCAGCAGCTTTTGGGGGGTGTCCTACAATGAGCAGTACTTC.

This clonotype was seen only a few times. The chain employs TRBV20-1 and TRBJ1-2; D is undetermined. Trimming took 4 bases from V and 6 from J, leaving 15 bases between them. Germline lookup yields CDR1 DFQATT and CDR2 SNEGSKA (reference sequence). CDR3 length: 13 residues. CDR3 sequence (DNA): TGCAGTGCTAAAGGGTGGGAGCGCGATGGCTACACCTTC. This gives the protein CSAKGWERDGYTF.

This clonotype was detected many times. V gene TRBV3-1 combines with J gene TRBJ2-7, with 10 bases identical to TRBD2. V lost 1 base, J lost 6 bases, and 3 bases stayed unmatched. Germline loops: CDR1 LGHDT, CDR2 YNNKEL (reference sequence). The CDR3 has 14 amino acids. The CDR3 region has the DNA TGTGCCAGCAGCCAAGCACTAGCGGGAAGCGAGCAGTACTTC. Translation gives CASSQALAGSEQYF.

This clonotype was seen repeatedly, ten times or more. The chain is built from TRBV9 and TRBJ2-1; 15 positions match TRBD2. This CDR3 is built from 18 residues. Germline loops: CDR1 SGDLS, CDR2 YYNGEE. Trimming at V came to 4 bases and at J to 3 bases, leaving 8 bases not matched to a gene. CDR3 protein: CASSFGTSGGPGYNEQFF. The DNA for the CDR3 is TGTGCCAGCAGCTTTGGGACTAGCGGGGGGCCCGGCTACAATGAGCAGTTCTTC. The full variable domain, rest sourced from reference TRBV9 and TRBJ2-1, is DSGVTQTPKHLITATGQRVTLRCSPRSGDLSVYWYQQSLDQGLQFLIQYYNGEERAKGNILERFSAQQFPDLHSELNLSSLELGDSALYFCASSFGTSGGPGYNEQFFGPGTRLTVL.

J is TRBJ1-2 and V is TRBV27; D might be TRBD1 (6 bases). The CDR3 spans 14 residues. V was shortened by 6 bases and J by 8 bases, with 19 bases between the two germline ends. Germline V CDR1 and CDR2: MNHEY, SMNVEV (reference sequence). The CDR3 DNA sequence: TGTGCCAGCAGACAAGTGACAGGAGCGAGCGGCTACACCTTC. Translating it yields CASRQVTGASGYTF.

This clonotype was found many times. V usage is TRBV7-2 and J usage is TRBJ2-7; possible D gene TRBD2, 6 bases. Per the germline V gene, CDR1 is SGHTA and CDR2 is FQGNSA. V gave up 5 bases and J gave up 6 bases, with 17 bases separating them. This CDR3 is built from 14 residues. The CDR3 DNA is TGTGCCAGCAGCCCCAATCGGGGGTTTGGCGAGCAGTACTTC. Encoded protein: CASSPNRGFGEQYF.

This clonotype was observed many times. This chain joins TRBV20-1 and TRBJ1-2; D is undetermined. CDR1 is DFQATT and CDR2 is SNEGSKA in the germline V gene (reference sequence). The CDR3 extends over 13 amino acids. V lost 4 bases and J 8 bases, leaving 17 bases between the germline ends. This CDR3 reads CSATPAEGDGYTF. The CDR3 DNA reads TGCAGTGCTACACCCGCGGAGGGAGACGGCTACACCTTC.

V and J are TRBV6-2 or TRBV6-3 and TRBJ1-1; D call uncertain. Germline V CDR1 and CDR2: MNHEY, SVGEGT. This CDR3 has 17 amino acids. V lost 6 bases, J lost 1 base, and 21 bases lay in between. This CDR3 is CASSLRGQVGPNTEAFF. The CDR3 DNA follows: TGTGCCAGCAGCCTACGTGGGCAGGTAGGACCGAACACTGAAGCTTTCTTT.

Concerning this clonotype itself: The junction shows a germline mismatch at one end, possibly a read error. This chain connects TRBV5-1 to TRBJ2-7, with TRBD2 matching 8 bases. Germline CDR1 SGHRS, CDR2 YFSETQ. The CDR3 has 14 residues. The DNA of the CDR3 is TGCTCCAGCAGCCCCCTGAGCGGGGGTTACGAGCAGTACTTC. Translating gives CSSSPLSGGYEQYF.

This clonotype was observed at least ten times. This chain links TRBV19 with TRBJ2-3; 8 bases fit TRBD1. This CDR3 comprises 15 residues. Germline V gene lookup returns CDR1 LNHDA and CDR2 SQIVND (reference sequence). Trimming removed 4 bases from V and 3 bases from J; junction bases left unmatched: 6. CDR3 residues: CASSTGQARTDTQYF. The CDR3 region has the DNA TGTGCCAGTAGTACGGGACAGGCGAGGACAGATACGCAGTATTTT.

The chain has TRBV13 and TRBJ2-3; 8 nucleotides match TRBD2. Trimming at V came to 4 bases and at J to 6 bases, leaving 12 bases not matched to a gene. The CDR3 runs 16 residues. The germline gives CDR1 PRHDT, CDR2 FYEKMQ (reference sequence). The CDR3 region is CASSSPGAGALDTQYF. CDR3 in DNA: TGTGCCAGCAGCTCCCCAGGAGCGGGAGCTTTGGATACGCAGTATTTT.

Many counts were recorded for this clonotype. Here the CDR3 reads CSARDQGNNSPLHF. For the CDR3, the DNA is TGCAGTGCTAGAGATCAGGGGAATAATTCACCCCTCCACTTT. The rearrangement uses TRBV20-1 and TRBJ1-6, with a weak D call TRBD1 (6 bases). The CDR3 has 14 amino acids. The germline CDR1 and CDR2 sequences are DFQATT and SNEGSKA (reference sequence). V was trimmed by 0 bases and J by 5 bases, leaving 8 bases between them.

This clonotype came up many times. The J gene is TRBJ2-7, the V gene TRBV18; D may be TRBD1 (6 bases). The CDR3 is made up of 15 amino acids. The germline V gene encodes CDR1 KGHSH and CDR2 LQKENI. Trimming removed 5 bases at V and 2 bases at J, with 16 bases between. The CDR3 nucleotides are TGTGCCAGCTCAGTTGGGCAGGGGAAGGCCTACGAGCAGTACTTC. It specifies CASSVGQGKAYEQYF.